This entry describes one T cell receptor (beta chain). Its antigen is not identified. These data are taken from a study of shared clonotypes between healthy human individuals. Study-wide results and caveats: Enrolling few donors narrowed the genetic and exposure-history diversity that was represented.

The CDR3 consists of 14 residues. Germline V lookup: CDR1 MNHEY, CDR2 SMNVEV (reference sequence). V gave up 0 bases and J gave up 3 bases, with 8 bases separating them. Authors' analysis steps: ImmunoSEQ output lacked quality scores and full-length reads, limiting matched filtering. Some clones are missing from TCRdb's copy, which holds only in-frame ones; the method was immunoSEQ multiplex PCR. That table is the source of V, J and clone size, and D and trimming were worked out from the DNA. Of around 340,000 clones detected, 73% appear once; the ten largest clones hold about 10%. The sequencing input was memory CD4+ T cells sorted from blood. The subset here: CD45RA-negative fraction. This sequence originates from a man aged 25 to 40 in good health. This chain joins TRBV27 and TRBJ1-2; TRBD1 might be the D (5 bases). The DNA of the CDR3 is TGTGCCAGCAGTTTATCGGGGGGTGACTATGGCTACACCTTC. Its translation is CASSLSGGDYGYTF.